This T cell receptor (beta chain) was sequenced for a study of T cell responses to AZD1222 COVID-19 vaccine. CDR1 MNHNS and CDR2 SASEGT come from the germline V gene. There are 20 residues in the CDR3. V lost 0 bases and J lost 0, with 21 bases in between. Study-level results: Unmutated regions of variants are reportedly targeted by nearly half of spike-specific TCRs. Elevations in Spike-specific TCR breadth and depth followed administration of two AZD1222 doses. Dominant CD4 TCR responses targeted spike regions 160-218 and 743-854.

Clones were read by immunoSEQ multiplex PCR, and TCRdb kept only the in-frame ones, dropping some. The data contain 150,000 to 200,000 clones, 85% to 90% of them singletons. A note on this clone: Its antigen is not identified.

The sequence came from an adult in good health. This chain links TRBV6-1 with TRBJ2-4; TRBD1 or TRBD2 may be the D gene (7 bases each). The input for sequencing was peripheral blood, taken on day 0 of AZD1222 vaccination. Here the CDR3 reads CASSEALGPGGDLAKNIQYF. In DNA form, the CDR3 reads TGTGCCAGCAGTGAAGCGCTCGGGCCAGGGGGGGATTTAGCCAAAAACATTCAGTACTTC.